The 23 T cell receptor beta chains below all came from one sample that was sequenced in a study of blood T cell repertoires in COVID-19. TCRdb's copy holds only in-frame clones and misses some; the assay was immunoSEQ multiplex PCR. The repertoire holds some 70,000 clones, with approximately 88% as singletons. Sequencing was carried out using peripheral blood. The source is a woman aged 60 to 75 with COVID-19, enrolled during active disease.

The gene calls are TRBV2 and TRBJ1-2, with D perhaps TRBD1 (5 bases). The V and J ends lost 6 bases and 3 bases respectively, with 8 bases between them. Looked up from germline, CDR1 is SNHLY and CDR2 is FYNNEI. The CDR3 contains 12 residues. The CDR3, as DNA: TGTGCCAGCAGCACGACAGACTATGGCTACACCTTC. This sequence encodes CASSTTDYGYTF.

This clone appeared once. This chain uses TRBV30 with TRBJ2-7, with D tentatively TRBD2 (6 bases). Germline-derived CDR1 and CDR2 are GTSNPN and SVGIG (reference sequence). V was cut by 0 bases and J by 1 base, with 16 bases left in between. The CDR3 is 16 residues long. The CDR3 spells CAWSVFSRGPSYEQYF. CDR3 DNA: TGTGCCTGGAGTGTGTTCTCGCGGGGCCCGTCCTACGAGCAGTACTTC.

V is TRBV30 and J is TRBJ1-4; D gene ambiguous. The CDR3 runs 16 residues. Trimming took off 4 bases at V and 5 bases at J, with 20 bases between the two ends. CDR1 is GTSNPN, CDR2 SVGIG, per germline (reference sequence). CDR3 coding DNA: TGTGCCTGGACCTCCCCCTCGGCCGGAGAGAATGAAAAACTGTTTTTT. Its protein is CAWTSPSAGENEKLFF.

The rearrangement links TRBV6-5 to TRBJ1-1; 7 bases agree with TRBD1. The CDR3 extends over 14 amino acids. Germline loops: CDR1 MNHEY, CDR2 SVGAGI. V was pared by 7 bases and J by 0 bases, with 5 bases of the junction left unmatched. DNA for the CDR3: TGTGCCAGCACGGCAGGGGGGATGAACACTGAAGCTTTCTTT. Encoded protein: CASTAGGMNTEAFF.

The chain is built from TRBV6-5 and TRBJ1-5, with no clear D. The V end lost 2 bases, the J end lost 6 bases, and 8 bases lay between the germline ends. Germline CDR1 reads MNHEY; CDR2 reads SVGAGI. This CDR3 spans 13 amino acids. The CDR3 region is CASSYGPLQPQHF. The CDR3 coding sequence is TGTGCCAGCAGTTACGGCCCGCTTCAGCCCCAGCATTTT.

The chain combines TRBV30 with TRBJ1-2; 10 bases agree with TRBD1. CDR1 and CDR2 (germline): GTSNPN, SVGIG (reference sequence). The CDR3 has 15 residues. Losses at the gene ends were 2 bases for V and 2 bases for J; bases not matched to a gene: 5. CDR3 protein: CAWSLGTGANYGYTF. DNA for the CDR3: TGTGCCTGGAGTCTAGGGACAGGGGCGAACTATGGCTACACCTTC.

The chain joins TRBV9 to TRBJ2-5; no definite D call. Germline lookup yields CDR1 SGDLS and CDR2 YYNGEE. The CDR3 contains 15 residues. With 4 bases removed from V and 5 bases from J, the gap between germline ends came to 18 bases. The chain's CDR3 is CASSPRGVGGETQYF. As DNA, the CDR3 is TGTGCCAGCAGCCCACGCGGCGTAGGTGGGGAGACCCAGTACTTC. The full variable domain, with the rest looked up from reference TRBV9 and TRBJ2-5, is DSGVTQTPKHLITATGQRVTLRCSPRSGDLSVYWYQQSLDQGLQFLIQYYNGEERAKGNILERFSAQQFPDLHSELNLSSLELGDSALYFCASSPRGVGGETQYFGPGTRLLVL.

The chain links TRBV28 to TRBJ1-2, with TRBD1 as a possible D gene (5 bases). The CDR3 sequence is 16 residues long. Germline V gene lookup returns CDR1 MDHEN and CDR2 SYDVKM. The V end lost 5 bases, the J end lost 2 bases, and 18 bases lay between the germline ends. The CDR3 coding sequence is TGTGCCAGCAGTACGGGGGGTGTAGGTAGGAACTATGGCTACACCTTC. Translating it yields CASSTGGVGRNYGYTF.

The chain links TRBV7-9 to TRBJ2-1, with D possibly being TRBD1 (5 bases). V lost 2 bases to trimming and J lost 2 bases, with 13 bases between them. CDR1 is SEHNR and CDR2 is FQNEAQ in the germline V gene (reference sequence). The CDR3 spans 16 residues. The CDR3 region is CASSLMTASTYNEQFF. DNA for the CDR3: TGTGCCAGCAGCTTAATGACAGCGTCAACCTACAATGAGCAGTTCTTC.

The rearrangement joins TRBV5-1 to TRBJ2-7, with D perhaps matching TRBD1 (6 bases). Germline-derived CDR1 and CDR2 are SGHRS and YFSETQ. The CDR3 is 13 amino acids. V lost 4 bases to trimming and J lost 4 bases, with 12 bases between them. CDR3 sequence (DNA): TGCGCCAGCAGCCAAGGGGGAATATACGAGCAGTACTTC. Protein product: CASSQGGIYEQYF.

The genes are TRBV7-2 and TRBJ2-7, with D maybe TRBD1 (6 bases). Germline loops: CDR1 SGHTA, CDR2 FQGNSA. The CDR3 runs 13 residues. The V gene lost 1 base and the J gene lost 7 bases, with 11 bases spanning the gap. The CDR3 loop reads CASSLDRAEEQYF. The CDR3 nucleotides are TGTGCCAGCAGCTTAGACAGGGCGGAGGAGCAGTACTTC.

J is TRBJ1-1 and V is TRBV29-1; D is possibly TRBD1 (6 bases). The CDR3 is 11 amino acids. Trimming left V 7 bases short and J 11 bases short, with 17 bases between. Looked up from germline, CDR1 is SQVTM and CDR2 is ANQGSEA. The CDR3 spells CSALAWQGAFF. The CDR3 region has the DNA TGCAGCGCTCTGGCCTGGCAGGGGGCTTTCTTT.

The CDR3 DNA sequence: TGTGCCAGCAGTGAAAGCCCCGGACAGGGGACGGAGACCCAGTACTTC. Protein sequence: CASSESPGQGTETQYF. The chain is built from TRBV6-1 and TRBJ2-5, with TRBD1 matching over 9 bases. Germline values: CDR1 MNHNS, CDR2 SASEGT. The CDR3 is 16 amino acids. Trimming took 2 bases from V and 5 from J; bases not matched to a gene: 9.

The chain uses TRBV6-2 or TRBV6-3 and TRBJ1-1, with a possible D match to TRBD1 (5 bases). The CDR3 contains 16 residues. Germline V gene data show CDR1 as MNHEY and CDR2 as SVGEGT. Trimming left V 5 bases short and J 1 base short, with 17 bases between. The CDR3 reads CASSARLGAWNTEAFF. In DNA, the CDR3 is TGTGCCAGCAGTGCCCGACTTGGGGCGTGGAACACTGAAGCTTTCTTT.

The V and J genes are TRBV4-3 and TRBJ2-1, with D perhaps TRBD2 (6 bases). The CDR3 contains 17 residues. Trimming took 1 base from V and 4 from J, leaving 17 bases between them. Germline CDR1 LGHNA, CDR2 YSLEER. CDR3 in amino acids: CASSQGLGTRNYNEQFF. The CDR3 DNA reads as TGCGCCAGCAGCCAAGGACTGGGGACTCGAAATTACAATGAGCAGTTCTTC.

V and J are TRBV6-2 or TRBV6-3 and TRBJ2-5; TRBD2 agrees at 9 bases. Germline trimming cut 6 bases from V and 4 bases from J; bases unmatched to any gene: 12. This CDR3 comprises 16 residues. CDR1 and CDR2 from the germline V gene are MNHEY and SVGEGT. The CDR3, as DNA: TGTGCCAGCAGCCGATCGATAGCGGGAGTATCAGAGACCCAGTACTTC. Protein product: CASSRSIAGVSETQYF.

The chain employs TRBV19 and TRBJ2-1; tentatively, D is TRBD2 (5 bases). The V end lost 2 bases, the J end lost 3 bases, and 17 bases lay between the germline ends. Germline V gene lookup returns CDR1 LNHDA and CDR2 SQIVND (reference sequence). This CDR3 has 17 residues. Here the CDR3 DNA reads TGTGCCAGTAGTATAAGGGAGACTTCTACCTACTACAATGAGCAGTTCTTC. Translating gives CASSIRETSTYYNEQFF. The complete variable domain, with remaining parts taken from reference TRBV19 and TRBJ2-1, reads DGGITQSPKYLFRKEGQNVTLSCEQNLNHDAMYWYRQDPGQGLRLIYYSQIVNDFQKGDIAEGYSVSREKKESFPLTVTSAQKNPTAFYLCASSIRETSTYYNEQFFGPGTRLTVL.

The chain links TRBV7-2 to TRBJ1-1; D possibly corresponds to TRBD1 (5 bases). V gave up 5 bases and J gave up 2 bases, with 18 bases separating them. The CDR3 sequence is 16 residues long. Germline values: CDR1 SGHTA, CDR2 FQGNSA. CDR3 sequence: CASSPFASGINTEAFF. CDR3 bases: TGTGCCAGCAGCCCCTTCGCGTCAGGGATAAACACTGAAGCTTTCTTT.

This chain uses TRBV6-2 or TRBV6-3 with TRBJ2-1; 10 positions agree with TRBD2. Per germline, CDR1 MNHEY and CDR2 SVGEGT. This CDR3 has 16 amino acids. V shed 3 bases, J shed 7 bases, and the junction held 9 bases outside the gene matches. The chain's CDR3 is CASSYWASGSSNEQFF. In DNA form, the CDR3 reads TGTGCCAGCAGTTATTGGGCTAGCGGGAGTTCGAATGAGCAGTTCTTC.

This rearrangement joins TRBV5-1 to TRBJ1-6; D remains unclear. The CDR3 totals 13 residues. Germline-derived CDR1 and CDR2 are SGHRS and YFSETQ. V lost 3 bases to trimming and J lost 8 bases, with 9 bases between them. The CDR3 bases are TGCGCCAGCAGCTCCGTTACTGATTCACCCCTCCACTTT. Residues: CASSSVTDSPLHF.

This chain uses TRBV10-1 with TRBJ2-3, with a tentative D call TRBD2 (5 bases). Looked up from germline, CDR1 is WNHNN and CDR2 is SYGVQD (reference sequence). The V end was cut by 3 bases, the J end by 5 bases, with 15 bases between. The CDR3 is 15 residues long. CDR3 DNA: TGCGCCAGCAGTGAAGGGAGTAGCCGGCGAGATACGCAGTATTTT. Its translation: CASSEGSSRRDTQYF.

J is TRBJ1-3 and V is TRBV20-1; D unresolved. V lost 3 bases, J lost 4 bases, and 13 bases lay in between. The germline V gene has CDR1 DFQATT and CDR2 SNEGSKA (reference sequence). The CDR3 is 14 amino acids. The CDR3 nucleotides read TGCAGTGCTAGTCCTCTAGGGAGGGGAAACACCATATATTTT. As protein: CSASPLGRGNTIYF.

The chain links TRBV5-6 to TRBJ2-7, with 8 bases fitting TRBD2. Looked up from germline, CDR1 is SGHDT and CDR2 is YYEEEE. J lost 7 bases, V lost 2 bases, and 8 bases had no gene match. This CDR3 has 14 residues. For the CDR3, the DNA is TGTGCCAGCAGCTTAGCGGGAGTGGTCTTAGAGCAGTACTTC. Translation gives CASSLAGVVLEQYF.